The 18 T cell receptor beta chains below were found in one sample sequenced in a study of T cell responses to AZD1222 COVID-19 vaccine. TCRdb's copy holds only in-frame clones and misses some; the assay was immunoSEQ multiplex PCR. Of approximately 46,000 clones listed, around 90% are singletons. This specimen was peripheral blood, taken 28 days after the second AZD1222 dose. Every receptor here comes from an adult who received the AZD1222 COVID-19 vaccine.

The V call is TRBV29-1, the J call TRBJ2-1; D ambiguous. The V and J ends lost 6 bases and 0 bases respectively, with 9 bases between them. This CDR3 is built from 13 residues. CDR1 SQVTM and CDR2 ANQGSEA come from the germline V gene. CDR3 sequence reads: CSVLPSSYNEQFF. Here the CDR3 DNA reads TGCAGCGTCCTACCGAGCTCCTACAATGAGCAGTTCTTC.

V and J are TRBV23-1 and TRBJ2-5, with 8 bases aligning to TRBD2. TRBV23-1 is flagged as an ORF with uncertain function. The CDR3 consists of 13 residues. The CDR3 DNA sequence: TGCGCTGGGGCTAGCGGGTTCCAAGAGACCCAGTACTTC. Encoded protein: CAGASGFQETQYF.

The chain is built from TRBV5-1 and TRBJ2-5; 15 bases line up with TRBD2. Germline trimming cut 0 bases from V and 4 bases from J; bases unmatched to any gene: 1. Germline CDR1 SGHRS, CDR2 YFSETQ. CDR3 size: 16 residues. CDR3: CASSLGGLAGGETQYF. As DNA, the CDR3 is TGCGCCAGCAGCTTGGGGGGACTAGCGGGAGGAGAGACCCAGTACTTC.

The chain is built from TRBV5-4 and TRBJ2-7; D call uncertain. The V gene lost 0 bases and the J gene lost 5 bases, with 3 bases spanning the gap. CDR1 and CDR2 (germline): SGHNT, YYREEE (reference sequence). The CDR3 contains 11 residues. The CDR3: CASSLEHEQYF. The DNA of the CDR3 is TGTGCCAGCAGCTTGGAACACGAGCAGTACTTC.

The rearrangement links TRBV30 to TRBJ1-6; possibly TRBD1 for D (6 bases). The V gene's germline CDR1 is GTSNPN and CDR2 SVGIG (reference sequence). Between the trimmed V and J ends, which lost 5 bases and 2 bases, there was a span of 13 bases. The CDR3 is 15 amino acids. In DNA, the CDR3 is TGTGCCTGGCAAACAGGGTTCCCCTATAATTCACCCCTCCACTTT. Amino acids: CAWQTGFPYNSPLHF. The full variable domain, its missing parts supplied by reference TRBV30 and TRBJ1-6, is SQTIHQWPATLVQPVGSPLSLECTVEGTSNPNLYWYRQAAGRGLQLLFYSVGIGQISSEVPQNLSASRPQDRQFILSSKKLLLSDSGFYLCAWQTGFPYNSPLHFGNGTRLTVT.

V and J are TRBV28 and TRBJ1-6, with D possibly matching TRBD1 (5 bases). The CDR3 is 15 residues long. In germline, CDR1 is MDHEN, CDR2 SYDVKM. Trimming stripped 7 bases from V and 13 bases from J, with 23 bases between. CDR3 region: CASTPPGAGRIPLHF. The CDR3 region has the DNA TGTGCCAGCACCCCCCCTGGGGCAGGGCGCATCCCCCTCCACTTT.

The CDR3 nucleotides read TGTGCCAGCAGCTTAGATACGGGCACCGGGGAGCTGTTTTTT. Its translation is CASSLDTGTGELFF. The rearrangement uses TRBV11-3 and TRBJ2-2; no firm D call. Germline V CDR1 and CDR2: SGHNT, YENEEA. V lost 0 bases, J lost 4 bases, and 6 bases lay in between. There are 14 residues in the CDR3.

The chain carries TRBV6-5 and TRBJ2-7; TRBD1 aligns across 7 bases. The CDR3 length is 15 residues. J lost 1 base, V lost 6 bases, and 9 bases had no gene match. Germline-derived CDR1 and CDR2 are MNHEY and SVGAGI. Written as DNA, the CDR3 is TGTGCCAGCAGGTTAGGGACAGCTTTATCCTACGAGCAGTACTTC. Protein: CASRLGTALSYEQYF.

The chain uses TRBV5-1 and TRBJ1-2; 9 bases map to TRBD1. CDR1 is SGHRS, CDR2 YFSETQ, per germline. There are 14 residues in the CDR3. The trim removed 0 bases at V and 7 bases at J, leaving 4 bases unmatched. CDR3 amino acids: CASSLATGGGGYTF. CDR3 DNA sequence: TGCGCCAGCAGCTTGGCGACAGGGGGAGGTGGCTACACCTTC.

V is TRBV5-5 and J is TRBJ2-1; TRBD2 matches 7 bases. Per the germline V gene, CDR1 is SGHKS and CDR2 is YYEKEE (reference sequence). The CDR3 has 13 residues. The J segment lost 6 bases and the V segment lost 6 bases, leaving 6 bases of the junction unmatched. Here the CDR3 DNA reads TGTGCCAGCACCCCGACTAGCAGCAATGAGCAGTTCTTC. The encoded protein is CASTPTSSNEQFF. Full variable domain (remainder filled in from reference TRBV5-5 and TRBJ2-1): DAGVTQSPTHLIKTRGQQVTLRCSPISGHKSVSWYQQVLGQGPQFIFQYYEKEERGRGNFPDRFSARQFPNYSSELNVNALLLGDSALYLCASTPTSSNEQFFGPGTRLTVL.

The rearrangement joins TRBV10-3 to TRBJ2-3, with a weak D call TRBD2 (6 bases). This CDR3 has 14 residues. Trimming left V 10 bases short and J 0 bases short, with 14 bases between. CDR1 and CDR2 from the germline V gene are ENHRY and SYGVKD. The CDR3 here is CATVQAGSTDTQYF. The CDR3 DNA reads as TGTGCCACCGTTCAGGCGGGGAGCACAGATACGCAGTATTTT.

The genes are TRBV13 and TRBJ2-1, with 9 bases lining up with TRBD2. CDR1 PRHDT and CDR2 FYEKMQ come from the germline V gene (reference sequence). The CDR3 extends over 14 amino acids. J lost 13 bases, V lost 4 bases, and 11 bases had no gene match. The CDR3 reads CASSSRIAGVGQFF. The CDR3 nucleotides read TGTGCCAGCAGCTCCAGGATAGCGGGAGTGGGCCAGTTCTTC.

The chain joins TRBV27 to TRBJ2-7, with 8 positions matching TRBD1. The length of the CDR3 is 15 residues. V shed 4 bases and J 3 bases; nucleotides not matched to a gene: 8. Looked up from germline, CDR1 is MNHEY and CDR2 is SMNVEV (reference sequence). The CDR3 nucleotides read TGTGCCAGCAGTTCCGGACAGGGAAGTTACTACGAGCAGTACTTC. It codes for CASSSGQGSYYEQYF.

This clone showed up just once. The rearrangement uses TRBV12-2 and TRBJ1-1; the table assigns TRBD1, which was not confirmed against the DNA. TRBV12-2 is labeled a pseudogene. This CDR3 is built from 14 residues. The CDR3: CASRLEEGGAAAFF. The CDR3 nucleotides read TGTGCAAGTCGCTTAGAAGAAGGGGGCGCGGCCGCTTTCTTT.

The chain uses TRBV15 and TRBJ1-4; D might be TRBD1 (6 bases). V was clipped by 1 base and J by 8 bases, with 11 bases between them. Germline V gene data show CDR1 as LNHNV and CDR2 as YYDKDF (reference sequence). The CDR3 has 14 residues. CDR3 residues: CATSRGGQREKLFF. CDR3 in DNA: TGTGCCACCAGCAGAGGGGGGCAAAGGGAAAAACTGTTTTTT.

The chain combines TRBV4-1 with TRBJ2-3; unclear D gene. The CDR3 has 13 amino acids. The V and J ends lost 0 bases and 4 bases respectively, with 5 bases between them. Germline CDR1 and CDR2: MGHRA and YSYEKL. CDR3: CASSQDTADTQYF. The CDR3 coding sequence is TGCGCCAGCAGCCAAGATACCGCAGATACGCAGTATTTT.

The sample holds one count of this clone. The chain is built from TRBV6-1 and TRBJ1-2; possibly TRBD1 for D (6 bases). CDR1 is MNHNS, CDR2 SASEGT, per germline. Trimming removed 3 bases at V and 7 bases at J, with 15 bases between. The CDR3 is 14 amino acids. This CDR3 is CASSDEPGGSGYTF. The CDR3 DNA is TGTGCCAGCAGTGACGAGCCGGGGGGCTCTGGCTACACCTTC.

The chain uses TRBV6-5 and TRBJ2-1; TRBD2 aligns across 7 bases. Germline CDR1 MNHEY, CDR2 SVGAGI. The length of the CDR3 is 12 residues. With V trimmed by 11 bases and J by 2 bases, 3 bases remained unmatched. The CDR3 protein is CALGRTYNEQFF. The CDR3 DNA follows: TGTGCCCTCGGGAGGACCTACAATGAGCAGTTCTTC.